This paragraph covers one T cell receptor (beta chain) sequence. The treatment is: some 20 received Ad26.COV2.S at low or high dose, single or two shots; 5 received placebo; per-sample allocation not given. The investigators took samples on day 63 after the first vaccine or placebo injection. The sample originates from a study of Ad26.COV2.S vaccination and SARS-CoV-2 variants. The method was immunoSEQ multiplex PCR; TCRdb's version includes in-frame clones alone and lacks a portion of them. The table has fewer than 400,000 clones, 70% to 90% seen once. Material: peripheral blood, obtained in a trial of Ad26.COV2.S vaccine versus placebo. The receptor was derived from a person aged 18-65 years who received the Ad26.COV2.S COVID-19 vaccine or a placebo.

Here the CDR3 DNA reads TGCGCCAGCAGTCCGGGGGGGGTTGACGAGCAGTACTTC. Protein: CASSPGGVDEQYF. The chain joins TRBV23-1 to TRBJ2-7; TRBD2 matches 8 bases. TRBV23-1 is reported as an ORF; its role is uncertain. Trimming at V came to 4 bases and at J to 5 bases, leaving 4 bases not matched to a gene. This CDR3 is 13 amino acids long.